These 11 T cell receptor beta chains originate from one sample sequenced in a study of response to subunit inactivated influenza vaccine. One entry per CDR3 protein, called by TCRdb with MiXCR from the RT-PCR reads. Among some 550,000 distinct CDR3 sequences listed, roughly a quarter were seen once. These data are also associated with another study on T cells expressing NK-cell markers. That study adds: The cDNA for TCR beta came from 5'RACE template switching with UMIs.

The specimen was CD4+ T cells sorted from PBMCs, collected less than 13 days after vaccination. These receptors were taken from a man aged 45 to 65 who received an inactivated influenza vaccine.

This clonotype showed up just a few times. The gene calls are TRBV5-1 and TRBJ2-1; 9 nucleotides align to TRBD1. V lost 2 bases to trimming and J lost 7 bases; unmatched junction nucleotides: 10. Germline values: CDR1 SGHRS, CDR2 YFSETQ. The CDR3 loop spans 16 amino acids. The CDR3 protein is CASSFYRGTGTNEQFF. The CDR3 bases are TGCGCCAGCAGCTTCTACCGGGGGACAGGGACTAATGAGCAGTTCTTC.

As for this clonotype: One end of the junction varies from germline; a read error may be responsible. Here the CDR3 reads CASSESVLAGVVNEHFF. CDR3 nucleotide sequence: TGTGCCAGCAGTGAATCAGTACTAGCGGGAGTAGTAAATGAGCACTTCTTC. V usage is TRBV25-1 and J usage is TRBJ2-1; 11 nucleotides align to TRBD2. CDR1 and CDR2 (germline): MGHDK, SYGVNS. The CDR3 spans 17 residues.

The chain couples TRBV7-2 to TRBJ1-1; D gene ambiguous. Trimming removed 2 bases at V and 0 bases at J, with 10 bases between. The CDR3 consists of 15 residues. CDR1 is SGHTA and CDR2 is FQGNSA in the germline V gene. The CDR3: CASSLSTSLNTEAFF. As DNA, the CDR3 is TGTGCCAGCAGCTTATCAACCTCCCTGAACACTGAAGCTTTCTTT.

The CDR3 protein is CASSVAAQNTDTQYF. DNA for the CDR3: TGTGCCAGCAGCGTAGCAGCCCAAAACACAGATACGCAGTATTTT. The chain uses TRBV9 and TRBJ2-3, with unresolved D. Germline-derived CDR1 and CDR2 are SGDLS and YYNGEE. Trimming removed 0 bases from V and 2 bases from J, with 10 bases in between. The CDR3 is 15 residues long.

This clonotype was observed a few times. The chain employs TRBV20-1 and TRBJ2-3; unclear D gene. V shed 3 bases and J shed 4 bases, with 17 bases lying between them. In germline, CDR1 is DFQATT, CDR2 SNEGSKA (reference sequence). The CDR3 covers 15 residues. The CDR3 spells CSASPLSIGPDTQYF. CDR3 in DNA: TGCAGTGCTAGCCCCCTCTCAATCGGCCCAGATACGCAGTATTTT.

The rearrangement links TRBV3-1 to TRBJ2-7; D not resolved. This CDR3 region has 12 residues. Germline V gene data show CDR1 as LGHDT and CDR2 as YNNKEL (reference sequence). Trimming pared 6 bases from V and 5 bases from J, leaving 11 bases between. CDR3 in amino acids: CASRDAGDEQYF. The CDR3 DNA sequence: TGTGCCAGCAGGGACGCAGGAGACGAGCAGTACTTC.

The gene calls are TRBV5-6 and TRBJ1-1; D perhaps matches TRBD1 (5 bases). V lost 0 bases, J lost 6 bases, and 15 bases lay in between. Germline values: CDR1 SGHDT, CDR2 YYEEEE. The CDR3 consists of 15 residues. The CDR3 bases are TGTGCCAGCAGCTTGGGATCAGGGTTTAGGGCTGAAGCTTTCTTT. This translates into CASSLGSGFRAEAFF.

V usage is TRBV6-2 or TRBV6-3 and J usage is TRBJ1-5, with no clear D. There are 14 residues in the CDR3. V lost 5 bases, J lost 3 bases, and 11 bases lay in between. Germline V gene lookup returns CDR1 MNHEY and CDR2 SVGEGT. DNA for the CDR3: TGTGCCAGCAGTCCTTTAGCGGTCAATCAGCCCCAGCATTTT. Encoded protein: CASSPLAVNQPQHF.

The chain recombines TRBV7-2 with TRBJ2-1; maybe TRBD2 (6 bases). Germline V CDR1 and CDR2: SGHTA, FQGNSA. V lost 4 bases and J lost 9, with 13 bases in between. This CDR3 comprises 13 residues. The CDR3 DNA follows: TGTGCCAGCAGCTCGGCTCTAGCGAGTGAGCAGTTCTTC. It encodes CASSSALASEQFF.

This clonotype turned up a few times. V and J are TRBV3-1 and TRBJ2-3; TRBD2 matches at 7 bases. Germline loops: CDR1 LGHDT, CDR2 YNNKEL (reference sequence). The CDR3 runs 16 residues. V dropped 7 bases and J dropped 3; count of bases not matched to a gene: 13. The CDR3: CASTGTRASGTDTQYF. CDR3 coding DNA: TGTGCCAGCACGGGAACCCGGGCTAGCGGTACAGATACGCAGTATTTT.

This clonotype was detected only a few times. The gene calls are TRBV4-1 and TRBJ1-1, with D possibly TRBD1 on 6 matching bases. The CDR3 spans 16 residues. The V end lost 3 bases, the J end lost 0 bases, and 14 bases lay between the germline ends. Germline values: CDR1 MGHRA, CDR2 YSYEKL. The CDR3 region is CASSHGAGALNTEAFF. CDR3 nucleotide sequence: TGCGCCAGCAGCCACGGAGCAGGGGCCCTGAACACTGAAGCTTTCTTT.